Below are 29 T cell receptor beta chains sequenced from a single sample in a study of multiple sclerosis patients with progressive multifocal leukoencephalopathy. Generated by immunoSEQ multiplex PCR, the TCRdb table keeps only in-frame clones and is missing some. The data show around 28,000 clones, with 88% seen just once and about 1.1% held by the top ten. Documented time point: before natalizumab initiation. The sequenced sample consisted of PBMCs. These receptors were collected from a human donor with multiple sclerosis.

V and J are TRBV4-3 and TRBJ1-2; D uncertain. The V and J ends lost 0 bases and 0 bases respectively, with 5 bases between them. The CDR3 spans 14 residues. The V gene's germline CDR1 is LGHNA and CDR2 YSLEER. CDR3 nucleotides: TGCGCCAGCAGCCAAGAGTTAGCTAACTATGGCTACACCTTC. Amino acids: CASSQELANYGYTF.

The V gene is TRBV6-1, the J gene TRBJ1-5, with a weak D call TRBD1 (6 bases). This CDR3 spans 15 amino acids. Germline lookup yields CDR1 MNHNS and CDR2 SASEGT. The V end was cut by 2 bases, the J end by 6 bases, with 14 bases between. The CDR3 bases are TGTGCCAGCAGTGAAAATAAAGGGGGTATTCAGCCCCAGCATTTT. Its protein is CASSENKGGIQPQHF.

The CDR3 coding sequence is TGTGCCAGCTCACCTCAGACAGGGGGCACTGGAAACACCATATATTTT. It encodes CASSPQTGGTGNTIYF. This chain connects TRBV18 to TRBJ1-3, with 10 bases identical to TRBD1. With V trimmed by 3 bases and J by 2 bases, 4 bases remained unmatched. The CDR3 contains 16 residues. Germline V gene sequence: CDR1 KGHSH, CDR2 LQKENI.

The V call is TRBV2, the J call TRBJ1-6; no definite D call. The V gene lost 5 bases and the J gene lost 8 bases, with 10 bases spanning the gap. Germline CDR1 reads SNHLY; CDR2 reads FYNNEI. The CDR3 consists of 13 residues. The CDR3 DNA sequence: TGTGCCAGCAGTAGGGTCGGGGATTCACCCCTCCACTTT. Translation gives CASSRVGDSPLHF.

CDR3 residues: CASSSPGGSNEQFF. The CDR3 DNA reads as TGCGCCAGCAGCTCGCCCGGGGGTTCAAATGAGCAGTTCTTC. This chain links TRBV5-1 with TRBJ2-1, with D tentatively TRBD2 (6 bases). There are 14 residues in the CDR3. Trimming stripped 3 bases from V and 7 bases from J, with 14 bases between. The V gene's germline CDR1 is SGHRS and CDR2 YFSETQ.

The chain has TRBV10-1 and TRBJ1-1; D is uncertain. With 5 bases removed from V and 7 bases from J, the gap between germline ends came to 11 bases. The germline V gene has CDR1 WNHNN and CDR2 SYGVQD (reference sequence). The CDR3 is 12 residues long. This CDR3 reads CASSSNLREAFF. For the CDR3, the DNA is TGCGCCAGCAGTTCAAATCTTCGTGAAGCTTTCTTT.

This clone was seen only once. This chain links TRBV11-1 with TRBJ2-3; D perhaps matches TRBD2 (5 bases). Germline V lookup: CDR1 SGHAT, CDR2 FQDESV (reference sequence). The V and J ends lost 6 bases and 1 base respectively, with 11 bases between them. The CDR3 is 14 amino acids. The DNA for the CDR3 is TGTGCCAGCAGTCTTGACGGGGGCACAGATACGCAGTATTTT. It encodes CASSLDGGTDTQYF.

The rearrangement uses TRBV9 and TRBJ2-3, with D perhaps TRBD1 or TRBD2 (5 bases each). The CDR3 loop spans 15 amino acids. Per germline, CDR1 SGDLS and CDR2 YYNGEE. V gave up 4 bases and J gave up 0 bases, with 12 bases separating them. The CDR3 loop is CASSIGTSSTDTQYF. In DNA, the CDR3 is TGTGCCAGCAGCATAGGGACGTCTAGCACAGATACGCAGTATTTT.

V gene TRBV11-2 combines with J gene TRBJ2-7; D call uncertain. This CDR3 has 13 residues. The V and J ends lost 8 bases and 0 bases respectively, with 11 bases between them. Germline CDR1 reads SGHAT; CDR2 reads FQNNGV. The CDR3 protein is CASCLDLSYEQYF. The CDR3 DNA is TGTGCCAGCTGCCTCGATCTCTCCTACGAGCAGTACTTC.

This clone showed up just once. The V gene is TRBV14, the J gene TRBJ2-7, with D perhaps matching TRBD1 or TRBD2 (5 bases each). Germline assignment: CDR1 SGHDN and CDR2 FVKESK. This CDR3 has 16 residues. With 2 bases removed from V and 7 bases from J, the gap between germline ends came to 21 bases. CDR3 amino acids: CASSQIPGTPLREQYF. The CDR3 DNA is TGTGCCAGCAGCCAAATCCCCGGGACGCCTCTTAGGGAGCAGTACTTC.

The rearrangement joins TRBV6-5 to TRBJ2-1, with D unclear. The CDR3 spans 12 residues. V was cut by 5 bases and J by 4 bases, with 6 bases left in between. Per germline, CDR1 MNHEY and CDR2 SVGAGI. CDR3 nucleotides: TGTGCCAGCAGTCCAAGGTACAATGAGCAGTTCTTC. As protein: CASSPRYNEQFF.

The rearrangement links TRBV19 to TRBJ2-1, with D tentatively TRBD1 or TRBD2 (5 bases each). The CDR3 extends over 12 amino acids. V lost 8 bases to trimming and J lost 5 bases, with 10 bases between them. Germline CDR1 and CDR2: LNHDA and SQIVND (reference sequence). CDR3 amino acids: CASGDGNNEQFF. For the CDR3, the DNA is TGTGCCAGTGGGGACGGCAACAATGAGCAGTTCTTC.

CDR3 region: CASSLEGGQASSYNEQFF. CDR3 DNA sequence: TGTGCCAGCAGCTTAGAAGGGGGACAGGCCAGCTCCTACAATGAGCAGTTCTTC. V usage is TRBV11-3 and J usage is TRBJ2-1, with 8 nucleotides matching TRBD1. This CDR3 has 18 amino acids. V gave up 0 bases and J gave up 0 bases; unmatched junction bases: 7. Germline CDR1 is SGHNT and CDR2 is YENEEA.

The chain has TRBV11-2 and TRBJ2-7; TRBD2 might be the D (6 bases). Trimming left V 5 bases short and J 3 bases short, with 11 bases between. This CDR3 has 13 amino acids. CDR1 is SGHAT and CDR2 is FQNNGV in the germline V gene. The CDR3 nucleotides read TGTGCCAGCAGCCCAATGGGGGGCTACGAGCAGTACTTC. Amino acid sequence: CASSPMGGYEQYF.

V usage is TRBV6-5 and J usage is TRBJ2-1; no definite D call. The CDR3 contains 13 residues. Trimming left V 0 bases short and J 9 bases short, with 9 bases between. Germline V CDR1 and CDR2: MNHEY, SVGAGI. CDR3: CASSYSPRSEQFF. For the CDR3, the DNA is TGTGCCAGCAGTTACTCGCCAAGGAGTGAGCAGTTCTTC.

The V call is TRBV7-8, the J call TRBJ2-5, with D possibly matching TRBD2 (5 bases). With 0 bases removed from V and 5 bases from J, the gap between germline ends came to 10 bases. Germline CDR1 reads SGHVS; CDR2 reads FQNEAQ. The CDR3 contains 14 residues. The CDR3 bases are TGTGCCAGCAGCTTAGCTCGCGGGCGGGAGACCCAGTACTTC. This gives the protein CASSLARGRETQYF.

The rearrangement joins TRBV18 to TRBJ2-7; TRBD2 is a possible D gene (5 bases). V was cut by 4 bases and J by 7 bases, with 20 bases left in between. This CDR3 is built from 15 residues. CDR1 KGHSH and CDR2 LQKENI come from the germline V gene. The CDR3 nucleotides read TGTGCCAGCTCACAGGCCCAGCGGAGCTTGGGGGAGCAGTACTTC. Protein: CASSQAQRSLGEQYF.

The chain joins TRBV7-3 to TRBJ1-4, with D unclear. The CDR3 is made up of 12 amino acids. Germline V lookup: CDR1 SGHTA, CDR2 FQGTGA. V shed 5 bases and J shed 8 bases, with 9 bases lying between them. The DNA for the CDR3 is TGTGCCAGCAGCCTTCCGCTGGAAAAACTGTTTTTT. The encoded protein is CASSLPLEKLFF. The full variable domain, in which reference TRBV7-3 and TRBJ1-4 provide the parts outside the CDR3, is GAGVSQTPSNKVTEKGKYVELRCDPISGHTALYWYRQSLGQGPEFLIYFQGTGAADDSGLPNDRFFAVRPEGSVSTLKIQRTERGDSAVYLCASSLPLEKLFFGSGTQLSVL.

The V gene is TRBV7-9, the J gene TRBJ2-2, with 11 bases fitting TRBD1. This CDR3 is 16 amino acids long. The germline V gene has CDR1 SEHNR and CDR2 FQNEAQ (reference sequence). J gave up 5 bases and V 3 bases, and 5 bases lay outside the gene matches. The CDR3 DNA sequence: TGTGCCAGCAGCTTCGGCCGGGACAGGGGGACCGGGGAGCTGTTTTTT. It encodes CASSFGRDRGTGELFF.

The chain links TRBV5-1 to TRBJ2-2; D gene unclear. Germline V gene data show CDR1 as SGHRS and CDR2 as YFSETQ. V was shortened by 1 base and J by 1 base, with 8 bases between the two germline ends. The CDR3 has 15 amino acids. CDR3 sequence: CASSLSGENTGELFF. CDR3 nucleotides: TGCGCCAGCAGCTTGAGTGGGGAGAACACCGGGGAGCTGTTTTTT.

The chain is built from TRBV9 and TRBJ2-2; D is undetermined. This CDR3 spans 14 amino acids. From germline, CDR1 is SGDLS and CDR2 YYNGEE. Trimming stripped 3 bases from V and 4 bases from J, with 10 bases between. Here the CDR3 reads CASSARKFTGELFF. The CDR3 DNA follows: TGTGCCAGCAGCGCCCGCAAGTTCACCGGGGAGCTGTTTTTT.

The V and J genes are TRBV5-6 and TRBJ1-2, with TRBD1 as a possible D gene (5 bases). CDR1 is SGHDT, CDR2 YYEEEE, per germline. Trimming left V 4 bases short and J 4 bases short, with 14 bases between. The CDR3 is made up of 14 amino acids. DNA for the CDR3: TGTGCCAGCAGCGGTACCGGGACGGCCTATGGCTACACCTTC. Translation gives CASSGTGTAYGYTF. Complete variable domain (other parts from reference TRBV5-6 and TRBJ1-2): DAGVTQSPTHLIKTRGQQVTLRCSPKSGHDTVSWYQQALGQGPQFIFQYYEEEERQRGNFPDRFSGHQFPNYSSELNVNALLLGDSALYLCASSGTGTAYGYTFGSGTRLTVV.

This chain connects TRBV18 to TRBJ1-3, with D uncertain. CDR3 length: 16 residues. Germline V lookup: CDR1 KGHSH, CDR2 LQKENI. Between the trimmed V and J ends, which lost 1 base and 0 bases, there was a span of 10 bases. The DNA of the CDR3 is TGTGCCAGCTCACCACGGTCTGGTACCTCTGGAAACACCATATATTTT. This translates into CASSPRSGTSGNTIYF.

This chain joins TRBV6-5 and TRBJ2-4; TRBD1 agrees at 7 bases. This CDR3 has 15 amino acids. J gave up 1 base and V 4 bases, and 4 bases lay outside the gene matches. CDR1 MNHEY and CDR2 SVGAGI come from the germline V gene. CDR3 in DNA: TGTGCCAGCAGTTCTTTACAGGGGGCCAAAAACATTCAGTACTTC. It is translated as CASSSLQGAKNIQYF.

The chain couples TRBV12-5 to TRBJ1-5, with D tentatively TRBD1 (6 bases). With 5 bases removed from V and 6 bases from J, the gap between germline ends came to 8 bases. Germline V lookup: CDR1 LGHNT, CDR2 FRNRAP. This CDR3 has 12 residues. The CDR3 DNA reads TGTGCTAGTGGTGAAGGGGGTCAGCCCCAGCATTTT. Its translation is CASGEGGQPQHF.

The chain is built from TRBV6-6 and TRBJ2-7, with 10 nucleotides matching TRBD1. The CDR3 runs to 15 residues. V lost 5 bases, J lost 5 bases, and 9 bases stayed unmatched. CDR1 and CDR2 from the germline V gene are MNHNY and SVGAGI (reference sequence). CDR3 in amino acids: CASSETGGTTHEQYF. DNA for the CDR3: TGTGCCAGCAGTGAGACAGGGGGCACTACCCACGAGCAGTACTTC.

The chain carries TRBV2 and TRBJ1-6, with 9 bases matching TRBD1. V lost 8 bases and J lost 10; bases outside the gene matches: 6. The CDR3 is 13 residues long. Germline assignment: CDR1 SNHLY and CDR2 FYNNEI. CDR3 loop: CASRGQGSSPLHF. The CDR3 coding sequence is TGTGCCAGCCGGGGACAGGGTAGCTCACCCCTCCACTTT. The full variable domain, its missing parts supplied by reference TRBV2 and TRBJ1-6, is EPEVTQTPSHQVTQMGQEVILRCVPISNHLYFYWYRQILGQKVEFLVSFYNNEISEKSEIFDDQFSVERPDGSNFTLKIRSTKLEDSAMYFCASRGQGSSPLHFGNGTRLTVT.

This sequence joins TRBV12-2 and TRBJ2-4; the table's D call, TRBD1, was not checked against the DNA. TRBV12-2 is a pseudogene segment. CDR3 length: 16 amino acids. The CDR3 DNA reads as TGTGCAAGTCGCGCAAGACAGGGGGCGGCCAAAAACATTCAGTACTTC. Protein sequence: CASRARQGAAKNIQYF.

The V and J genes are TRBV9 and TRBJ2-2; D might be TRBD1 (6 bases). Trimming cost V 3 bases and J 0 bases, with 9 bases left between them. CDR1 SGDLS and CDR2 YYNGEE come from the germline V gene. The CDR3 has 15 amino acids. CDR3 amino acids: CASSAGHSNTGELFF. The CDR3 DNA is TGTGCCAGCAGCGCGGGACACTCGAACACCGGGGAGCTGTTTTTT.